These 15 T cell receptor beta chains were all obtained from the same sample, sequenced in a study of cytomegalovirus exposure and HLA in healthy donors. Use of 60 Vbeta and 13 Jbeta primers characterized the PCR. TCRdb keeps only in-frame clones here, not all; method: immunoSEQ multiplex PCR. The sample shows 110,000 or so clones, roughly 9% of them seen only once. Source material: PBMCs. The receptors were gathered from a woman in her thirties or forties in good health and CMV-seropositive.

This clone was detected only a few times. The CDR3 DNA sequence: TGTGCCAGCAGTTTGGATCCACAGGCTGCCTACGAGCAGTACTTC. It encodes CASSLDPQAAYEQYF. The chain carries TRBV28 and TRBJ2-7, with D maybe TRBD1 (5 bases). V was pared by 3 bases and J by 2 bases, with 14 bases between. This CDR3 comprises 15 residues. Germline CDR1 MDHEN, CDR2 SYDVKM.

This clone was seen more than once but under ten times. The V call is TRBV7-2, the J call TRBJ1-2; D is possibly TRBD1 (5 bases). Germline lookup yields CDR1 SGHTA and CDR2 FQGNSA. The V gene lost 6 bases and the J gene lost 5 bases, with 13 bases spanning the gap. The CDR3 has 13 residues. The CDR3 coding sequence is TGTGCCAGCAGTTACTCCAGGGCATATGGCTACACCTTC. Protein: CASSYSRAYGYTF.

J is TRBJ1-5 and V is TRBV18, with D unclear. V was trimmed by 5 bases and J by 2 bases, leaving 7 bases between them. CDR1 and CDR2 (germline): KGHSH, LQKENI. This CDR3 has 13 amino acids. This CDR3 reads CASSEGRNQPQHF. CDR3 bases: TGTGCCAGCTCAGAGGGTCGCAATCAGCCCCAGCATTTT.

This clone has a handful of counts. The chain recombines TRBV29-1 with TRBJ1-4; TRBD1 might be the D (6 bases). V shed 7 bases and J shed 7 bases, with 13 bases lying between them. From germline, CDR1 is SQVTM and CDR2 ANQGSEA. This CDR3 is built from 12 residues. The CDR3 sequence is CSAEGGSEKLFF. The CDR3 coding sequence is TGCAGCGCCGAGGGGGGGTCTGAAAAACTGTTTTTT.

This clone was seen a few times. This sequence joins TRBV6-1 and TRBJ2-5; weak D call: TRBD2 (5 bases). The assigned J gene may be wrong: the sequence end matches TRBJ2-7 better. Germline loops: CDR1 MNHNS, CDR2 SASEGT. This CDR3 comprises 14 residues. CDR3 residues: CASSERGKSYEQYF. The CDR3 nucleotides read TGTGCCAGCAGTGAACGGGGTAAGTCCTACGAGCAGTACTTC.

The chain combines TRBV9 with TRBJ2-3; 8 bases line up with TRBD1. This CDR3 has 15 residues. Germline loops: CDR1 SGDLS, CDR2 YYNGEE. The V gene end was trimmed by 5 bases and the J gene end by 2 bases; junction bases not matched to a gene: 7. CDR3 coding DNA: TGTGCCAGCAGGGGCGCAGGGGGCTCCACAGATACGCAGTATTTT. Translation: CASRGAGGSTDTQYF.

The chain uses TRBV28 and TRBJ2-3; no clear D. The CDR3 has 14 amino acids. The germline V and J ends were trimmed by 3 bases and 4 bases, with 11 bases remaining between them. Germline-derived CDR1 and CDR2 are MDHEN and SYDVKM. CDR3 sequence: CASSFSGLADTQYF. CDR3 bases: TGTGCCAGCAGTTTTTCGGGTTTGGCAGATACGCAGTATTTT.

This clone was seen only a few times. This chain links TRBV5-8 with TRBJ2-3, with 7 bases fitting TRBD1. The CDR3 sequence is 14 residues long. V lost 1 base and J lost 5; bases outside the gene matches: 4. Per the germline V gene, CDR1 is SGHTS and CDR2 is YDEGEE. CDR3: CASSLRGRGDTQYF. Here the CDR3 DNA reads TGTGCCAGCAGCTTGAGGGGGCGAGGAGATACGCAGTATTTT.

This clone has just a few counts. The rearrangement links TRBV18 to TRBJ1-1; D gene uncertain. Germline V lookup: CDR1 KGHSH, CDR2 LQKENI. V was cut by 2 bases and J by 1 base, with 8 bases left in between. This CDR3 has 14 amino acids. The CDR3 DNA is TGTGCCAGCTCACCAAAGCCCCCGAACACTGAAGCTTTCTTT. Encoded protein: CASSPKPPNTEAFF.

V is TRBV29-1 and J is TRBJ1-3; possibly TRBD1 for D (5 bases). Germline assignment: CDR1 SQVTM and CDR2 ANQGSEA. Trimming removed 7 bases from V and 0 bases from J, with 13 bases in between. The CDR3 is made up of 14 amino acids. CDR3 in DNA: TGCAGCGCGGGGGACCGTGACTCTGGAAACACCATATATTTT. As protein: CSAGDRDSGNTIYF.

The chain combines TRBV19 with TRBJ2-2; 9 bases match TRBD1. Germline V gives CDR1 LNHDA, CDR2 SQIVND (reference sequence). The ends lost 3 bases at V and 5 bases at J; junction bases unmatched: 1. This CDR3 is 14 amino acids long. CDR3 in amino acids: CASSMGQGTGELFF. The CDR3 DNA follows: TGTGCCAGTAGTATGGGACAGGGTACCGGGGAGCTGTTTTTT.

This clone was seen only a few times. The chain couples TRBV12-5 to TRBJ2-7; the match to TRBD1 covers 9 bases. The germline V gene has CDR1 LGHNT and CDR2 FRNRAP. CDR3 length: 15 residues. V lost 6 bases to trimming and J lost 5 bases; unmatched junction nucleotides: 11. The CDR3 bases are TGTGCTAGTGGAGAGGAGGGACAGGGAATCCACGAGCAGTACTTC. Amino acids: CASGEEGQGIHEQYF.

This clone was seen a handful of times. The chain employs TRBV7-2 and TRBJ1-2; perhaps TRBD1 as D (5 bases). The CDR3 totals 15 residues. CDR1 SGHTA and CDR2 FQGNSA come from the germline V gene. The V end lost 5 bases, the J end lost 4 bases, and 17 bases lay between the germline ends. CDR3 residues: CASSLHVGEGYGYTF. The CDR3 DNA reads as TGTGCCAGCAGCCTTCACGTGGGGGAGGGCTATGGCTACACCTTC.

This clone was counted only a few times. The chain links TRBV5-1 to TRBJ1-6; a weak D match, TRBD1 (5 bases). With 4 bases removed from V and 7 bases from J, the gap between germline ends came to 15 bases. Germline assignment: CDR1 SGHRS and CDR2 YFSETQ. CDR3 size: 15 residues. This CDR3 is CASSGAQGGNSPLHF. DNA for the CDR3: TGCGCCAGCAGCGGGGCGCAGGGAGGGAATTCACCCCTCCACTTT.

The gene calls are TRBV4-1 and TRBJ2-7; 8 nucleotides line up with TRBD1. V gave up 0 bases and J gave up 7 bases; unmatched junction bases: 11. The length of the CDR3 is 16 residues. In germline, CDR1 is MGHRA, CDR2 YSYEKL. CDR3 DNA: TGCGCCAGCAGCCAAGATCGAAGCCAGGGGGCGCGGGAGCAGTACTTC. This encodes CASSQDRSQGAREQYF.